The rows below give T cell receptor beta chains drawn from one sample of a study of shared clonotypes between healthy human individuals. Sequencing used immunoSEQ multiplex PCR; TCRdb keeps in-frame clones, though not all of them. The data contain about 2 million clones, about 95% of them seen just once; the ten biggest clones take up more than 0.95%. Source material: naive CD8+ T cells sorted from blood. All receptors derive from a man between 18 and 29 years old in good health. Both conserved end residues are part of each CDR3. The D gene is left open where the match is weak. Only some rows state a clone size, as once, few, many or a class for expanded clones.

clone size: NA
J gene: TRBJ2-7
D gene: NA
V gene: TRBV7-2
CDR3 DNA: TGTGCCAGCAGCTTAGGGATTGGGGTTTCCTACGAGCAGTACTTC
CDR3 protein: CASSLGIGVSYEQYF

clone size: once
J gene: TRBJ2-7
D gene: TRBD2
V gene: TRBV6-6
CDR3 DNA: TGTGCCAGCAGTTACTCGATAGCGGGGAGCTCCTACGAGCAGTACTTC
CDR3 protein: CASSYSIAGSSYEQYF

clone size: NA
J gene: TRBJ2-3
D gene: NA
V gene: TRBV4-3
CDR3 DNA: TGCGCCAGCAGCTTACACCTCTTAGGGGGGGGTGATGATACGCAGTATTTT
CDR3 protein: CASSLHLLGGGDDTQYF

clone size: NA
J gene: TRBJ1-3
D gene: NA
V gene: TRBV19
CDR3 DNA: TGTGCCAGTAGTATAGATCTGGAGCCGAGCTCTGGAAACACCATATATTTT
CDR3 protein: CASSIDLEPSSGNTIYF

clone size: NA
J gene: TRBJ2-1
D gene: NA
V gene: TRBV27
CDR3 DNA: TGTGCCAGCAGTTTAAGCCGGGGAGAGCAGTTCTTC
CDR3 protein: CASSLSRGEQFF

clone size: once
J gene: TRBJ1-4
D gene: NA
V gene: TRBV30
CDR3 DNA: TGTGCCTGGAGTGTCGAGGGTGAAAAACTGTTTTTT
CDR3 protein: CAWSVEGEKLFF

clone size: NA
J gene: TRBJ2-7
D gene: NA
V gene: TRBV2
CDR3 DNA: TGTGCCAGCAGTGAAGCTGGGCACTACGAGCAGTACTTC
CDR3 protein: CASSEAGHYEQYF

clone size: NA
J gene: TRBJ2-7
D gene: TRBD2
V gene: TRBV7-2
CDR3 DNA: TGTGCCAGCACCCTGGGGGCGGGGGGTCTCGGGTCCTACGAGCAGTACTTC
CDR3 protein: CASTLGAGGLGSYEQYF

clone size: NA
J gene: TRBJ1-4
D gene: NA
V gene: TRBV28
CDR3 DNA: TGTGCCAGCAGTTACGCGGAAGGGGAAAAACTGTTTTTT
CDR3 protein: CASSYAEGEKLFF

clone size: NA
J gene: TRBJ2-7
D gene: NA
V gene: TRBV19
CDR3 DNA: TGTGCCAGTAGTGACAGTTTCTACGAGCAGTACTTC
CDR3 protein: CASSDSFYEQYF

clone size: NA
J gene: TRBJ2-7
D gene: NA
V gene: TRBV13
CDR3 DNA: TGTGCCAGCAGCTTAGTCGGGAGATCCTACGAGCAGTACTTC
CDR3 protein: CASSLVGRSYEQYF

clone size: NA
J gene: TRBJ1-1
D gene: NA
V gene: TRBV19
CDR3 DNA: TGTGCCAGTAGTATGGGCCTGGGGGGAGGCACTGAAGCTTTCTTT
CDR3 protein: CASSMGLGGGTEAFF

clone size: NA
J gene: TRBJ1-2
D gene: NA
V gene: TRBV5-5
CDR3 DNA: TGTGCCAGCAGCTTGGAGGGGCCAGGAGATGGCTACACCTTC
CDR3 protein: CASSLEGPGDGYTF

clone size: NA
J gene: TRBJ2-7
D gene: NA
V gene: TRBV4-3
CDR3 DNA: TGCGCCAGCAGCCAAGGGCCCTACTACGAGCAGTACTTC
CDR3 protein: CASSQGPYYEQYF

clone size: NA
J gene: TRBJ1-1
D gene: NA
V gene: TRBV28
CDR3 DNA: TGTGCCAGCAGCCCCTCGGGCGGGCTGAACACTGAAGCTTTCTTT
CDR3 protein: CASSPSGGLNTEAFF

clone size: NA
J gene: TRBJ2-3
D gene: NA
V gene: TRBV9
CDR3 DNA: TGTGCCAGCAGCGTAGTGGAGGGTGGCACAGATACGCAGTATTTT
CDR3 protein: CASSVVEGGTDTQYF

clone size: NA
J gene: TRBJ2-7
D gene: TRBD1
V gene: TRBV27
CDR3 DNA: TGTGCCAGCAGTTGGACAGGGGGCATGTACGAGCAGTACTTC
CDR3 protein: CASSWTGGMYEQYF

clone size: NA
J gene: TRBJ2-1
D gene: TRBD2
V gene: TRBV6-5
CDR3 DNA: TGTGCCAGCGAGGGGGCTAGCGGGAGGGGAAATGAGCAGTTCTTC
CDR3 protein: CASEGASGRGNEQFF

clone size: NA
J gene: TRBJ2-7
D gene: TRBD1
V gene: TRBV7-8
CDR3 DNA: TGTGCCAGCAGCGCCGGGACAGGGGGCTTTAGGTCCTACGAGCAGTACTTC
CDR3 protein: CASSAGTGGFRSYEQYF

clone size: NA
J gene: TRBJ2-2
D gene: TRBD1
V gene: TRBV7-9
CDR3 DNA: TGTGCCAGCAGCACCTTCACAGGGGCGGGCACCGGGGAGCTGTTTTTT
CDR3 protein: CASSTFTGAGTGELFF

clone size: once
J gene: TRBJ2-5
D gene: NA
V gene: TRBV30
CDR3 DNA: TGTGCCTGGAGTGTATTTTCCGGGATTGGGGAGACCCAGTACTTC
CDR3 protein: CAWSVFSGIGETQYF

clone size: NA
J gene: TRBJ1-2
D gene: NA
V gene: TRBV9
CDR3 DNA: TGTGCCAGCAGCGTAGACCCGACAGACTATGGCTACACCTTC
CDR3 protein: CASSVDPTDYGYTF

clone size: NA
J gene: TRBJ2-7
D gene: TRBD2
V gene: TRBV5-1
CDR3 DNA: TGCGCCAGCAGCTTGAGTAGCGGGAGCGTGTACGAGCAGTACTTC
CDR3 protein: CASSLSSGSVYEQYF

clone size: NA
J gene: TRBJ1-1
D gene: NA
V gene: TRBV14
CDR3 DNA: TGTGCCAGCAGCCAGTTTTCGAGAGAAGCTTTCTTT
CDR3 protein: CASSQFSREAFF

clone size: NA
J gene: TRBJ2-7
D gene: NA
V gene: TRBV6-6
CDR3 DNA: TGTGCCAGCAGTTCGAATCGAATAGCCCCGTGGGAGCAGTACTTC
CDR3 protein: CASSSNRIAPWEQYF

clone size: NA
J gene: TRBJ2-7
D gene: NA
V gene: TRBV7-3
CDR3 DNA: TGTGCCAGCAGCTTACTAGCGGCGTCGGACAGTCGCGAGCAGTACTTC
CDR3 protein: CASSLLAASDSREQYF

clone size: NA
J gene: TRBJ2-7
D gene: TRBD1
V gene: TRBV6-5
CDR3 DNA: TGTGCCAGCAGTTACCCGGGACAGGGGGCCCAATACGAGCAGTACTTC
CDR3 protein: CASSYPGQGAQYEQYF

clone size: NA
J gene: TRBJ1-5
D gene: NA
V gene: TRBV5-6
CDR3 DNA: TGTGCCAGCAGCTTGTTACAGGGTAATCAGCCCCAGCATTTT
CDR3 protein: CASSLLQGNQPQHF

clone size: once
J gene: TRBJ2-7
D gene: TRBD2
V gene: TRBV5-1
CDR3 DNA: TGCGCCAGCAGCTTGGGACTAGCGGGACTTTCGGTACGCGAGCAGTACTTC
CDR3 protein: CASSLGLAGLSVREQYF

clone size: NA
J gene: TRBJ2-7
D gene: NA
V gene: TRBV4-1
CDR3 DNA: TGCGCCAGCAGCCAATTACCCTACGAGCAGTACTTC
CDR3 protein: CASSQLPYEQYF

clone size: NA
J gene: TRBJ2-7
D gene: NA
V gene: TRBV4-1
CDR3 DNA: TGCGCCAGCAGCCAATTTTTATCCTACGAGCAGTACTTC
CDR3 protein: CASSQFLSYEQYF

clone size: NA
J gene: TRBJ2-2
D gene: NA
V gene: TRBV6-5
CDR3 DNA: TGTGCCAGCAGTTACTCGAATAGGAACACCGGGGAGCTGTTTTTT
CDR3 protein: CASSYSNRNTGELFF

clone size: NA
J gene: TRBJ2-1
D gene: NA
V gene: TRBV7-3
CDR3 DNA: TGTGCCAGCAGCCTCCGTGGGGGAGGCTCCTACAATGAGCAGTTCTTC
CDR3 protein: CASSLRGGGSYNEQFF

clone size: NA
J gene: TRBJ1-1
D gene: NA
V gene: TRBV13
CDR3 DNA: TGTGCCAGCAGCTTAGGCTCCATGAACACTGAAGCTTTCTTT
CDR3 protein: CASSLGSMNTEAFF

clone size: few
J gene: TRBJ1-2
D gene: NA
V gene: TRBV4-1
CDR3 DNA: TGCGCCAGCAGCCAAGGATCAGGGCCTAACTATGGCTACACCTTC
CDR3 protein: CASSQGSGPNYGYTF

clone size: NA
J gene: TRBJ2-7
D gene: TRBD1
V gene: TRBV7-9
CDR3 DNA: TGTGCCAGCAGCCCGGGACAGAACGCCTACGAGCAGTACTTC
CDR3 protein: CASSPGQNAYEQYF

clone size: NA
J gene: TRBJ2-7
D gene: TRBD2
V gene: TRBV13
CDR3 DNA: TGTGCCAGCAGCACTAGCGGGAGGGCCTACGAGCAGTACTTC
CDR3 protein: CASSTSGRAYEQYF

clone size: once
J gene: TRBJ2-7
D gene: TRBD1
V gene: TRBV12-5
CDR3 DNA: TGTGCTAGTGGTTTGGGCCGGACAGGGGATGTCCACGAGCAGTACTTC
CDR3 protein: CASGLGRTGDVHEQYF

clone size: once
J gene: TRBJ1-3
D gene: NA
V gene: TRBV10-2
CDR3 DNA: TGCGCCAGCAGTGAGTCTAAATGGTACTTCTCTGGAAACACCATATATTTT
CDR3 protein: CASSESKWYFSGNTIYF

clone size: NA
J gene: TRBJ2-7
D gene: TRBD2
V gene: TRBV5-6
CDR3 DNA: TGTGCCAGCAGCGGGGGTAGCGGGTCATACTACGAGCAGTACTTC
CDR3 protein: CASSGGSGSYYEQYF

clone size: NA
J gene: TRBJ2-7
D gene: NA
V gene: TRBV4-1
CDR3 DNA: TGCGCCAGCAGCCAAGTGGGGACGCGGATCGGGTACGAGCAGTACTTC
CDR3 protein: CASSQVGTRIGYEQYF

clone size: NA
J gene: TRBJ2-7
D gene: TRBD1
V gene: TRBV4-1
CDR3 DNA: TGCGCCAGCAGCCATTCCCGAGGGGCAGGGGGCGGCGAGCAGTACTTC
CDR3 protein: CASSHSRGAGGGEQYF